This T cell receptor beta chain was obtained from a study of blood T cell repertoires in COVID-19. Looking at the study overall: Sites in the United States, Italy and Spain provided acute and convalescent COVID-19 samples. Sample material is recorded as cDNA or gDNA derived from T cells, B-cell-depleted T cells, or PBMCs.

With 4 bases clipped from V and 7 bases from J, the junction kept 14 bases outside the gene matches. Germline loops: CDR1 LGHDT, CDR2 YNNKEL (reference sequence). This CDR3 is 17 amino acids long. Original processing methods: Amplification from reference gene primers served as the basis for estimated nucleated cell counts. The data were produced by immunoSEQ multiplex PCR, yet TCRdb's version contains in-frame clones alone and is incomplete. The V and J calls and the clone size are those of that table, but D and trimming were determined from the DNA. The sample shows hundreds of thousands of clones, about nine tenths of them seen only once.

This receptor was identified in a woman in her 30s with active or convalescent COVID-19. J is TRBJ2-1 and V is TRBV3-1 (or the pseudogene TRBV3-2), with 9 bases lining up with TRBD2. Sequenced input: peripheral blood. CDR3 sequence reads: CASSPGLGAGGGNEQFF. CDR3 sequence (DNA): TGTGCCAGCAGCCCGGGCCTGGGAGCGGGGGGAGGGAATGAGCAGTTCTTC.